This is a list of T cell receptor beta chains from one sample in a study of shared clonotypes between healthy human individuals. Produced via immunoSEQ multiplex PCR; TCRdb's table is partial and in-frame only. The sample lists some 2.1 million clones, 85% to 95% seen once, with more than 0.1% in the top ten. The source material was naive CD4+ T cells sorted from blood. The source of these receptors is a man younger than 35 in good health. Each CDR3 is given with its conserved first and last residue. A D gene is named only where the DNA matches it firmly. Expanded clones get a size class; other rows say once, few or many, or leave the size out.

D | length | J | size | V | CDR3 | DNA
- | 14 | TRBJ1-2 | - | TRBV9 | CASSVSGGGSGYTF | TGTGCCAGCAGCGTATCGGGGGGCGGTAGTGGCTACACCTTC
- | 16 | TRBJ2-3 | - | TRBV9 | CASSVAESLRTDTQYF | TGTGCCAGCAGCGTAGCAGAGAGTTTGAGGACAGATACGCAGTATTTT
- | 14 | TRBJ1-5 | - | TRBV6-5 | CASSYSRGDQPQHF | TGTGCCAGCAGTTACTCTAGGGGAGATCAGCCCCAGCATTTT
- | 17 | TRBJ2-3 | once | TRBV7-2 | CASSSRSGRGYTDTQYF | TGTGCCAGCAGCTCCAGGTCGGGGAGGGGGTACACAGATACGCAGTATTTT
- | 14 | TRBJ1-2 | - | TRBV4-1 | CASSQVTGTYGYTF | TGCGCCAGCAGCCAAGTGACAGGAACCTATGGCTACACCTTC
- | 16 | TRBJ1-1 | once | TRBV4-1 | CASSQGALGQNTEAFF | TGCGCCAGCAGCCAAGGTGCCTTGGGTCAGAACACTGAAGCTTTCTTT
- | 16 | TRBJ2-3 | - | TRBV10-3 | CAISESGWKGTDTQYF | TGTGCCATCAGTGAGTCGGGGTGGAAAGGCACAGATACGCAGTATTTT
- | 15 | TRBJ2-7 | - | TRBV18 | CASSPGISQGGEQYF | TGTGCCAGCTCACCCGGGATCTCACAGGGAGGTGAGCAGTACTTC
- | 13 | TRBJ2-5 | - | TRBV28 | CASSSRGPETQYF | TGTGCCAGCAGTTCCCGGGGGCCAGAGACCCAGTACTTC
TRBD2 | 16 | TRBJ2-5 | - | TRBV5-4 | CASSHRLAGGFETQYF | TGTGCCAGCAGCCACAGACTAGCGGGAGGGTTCGAGACCCAGTACTTC
- | 10 | TRBJ2-7 | - | TRBV25-1 | CASSSYEQYF | TGTGCCAGCAGTTCCTACGAGCAGTACTTC
TRBD1 | 15 | TRBJ2-7 | - | TRBV7-9 | CASSPTGALDSEQYF | TGTGCCAGCAGCCCTACAGGGGCCCTGGACTCCGAGCAGTACTTC
- | 13 | TRBJ1-1 | - | TRBV10-2 | CASSEVGYTEAFF | TGCGCCAGCAGTGAGGTAGGGTACACTGAAGCTTTCTTT
TRBD1 | 15 | TRBJ1-5 | - | TRBV18 | CASSSGQVSNQPQHF | TGTGCCAGCTCCTCGGGACAGGTATCGAATCAGCCCCAGCATTTT
- | 12 | TRBJ1-2 | once | TRBV7-2 | CASSLTDYGYTF | TGTGCCAGCAGCTTAACAGACTATGGCTACACCTTC
- | 16 | TRBJ2-5 | - | TRBV11-2 | CASSLDKSGVVETQYF | TGTGCCAGCAGCTTAGATAAATCAGGGGTGGTTGAGACCCAGTACTTC
TRBD2 | 14 | TRBJ2-7 | - | TRBV5-1 | CASSFLAGVEEQYF | TGCGCCAGCAGCTTTCTAGCGGGAGTGGAAGAGCAGTACTTC
- | 16 | TRBJ2-2 | - | TRBV5-5 | CASSLLYSPNTGELFF | TGTGCCAGCAGCTTGCTGTACAGTCCGAACACCGGGGAGCTGTTTTTT
- | 17 | TRBJ2-7 | - | TRBV6-1 | CASSQGQRGATLAEQYF | TGTGCCAGCAGTCAAGGACAGAGGGGGGCCACTCTGGCCGAGCAGTACTTC
- | 14 | TRBJ1-1 | - | TRBV6-1 | CASNIRGKNTEAFF | TGTGCCAGCAATATTAGGGGGAAGAACACTGAAGCTTTCTTT
- | 14 | TRBJ1-1 | - | TRBV19 | CASKRDSLNTEAFF | TGTGCCAGTAAACGTGATTCCCTGAACACTGAAGCTTTCTTT
TRBD1 | 14 | TRBJ1-5 | - | TRBV30 | CAWTRTGDNQPQHF | TGTGCCTGGACCCGGACAGGGGACAATCAGCCCCAGCATTTT
- | 17 | TRBJ2-5 | - | TRBV4-1 | CASSQDRIGAGLETQYF | TGCGCCAGCAGCCAAGATAGAATCGGGGCAGGCCTCGAGACCCAGTACTTC
- | 15 | TRBJ2-3 | - | TRBV7-9 | CASSLAGFSTDTQYF | TGTGCCAGCAGCTTAGCGGGCTTCAGCACAGATACGCAGTATTTT
- | 12 | TRBJ1-4 | - | TRBV6-5 | CASSRTNEKLFF | TGTGCCAGCAGTAGAACTAATGAAAAACTGTTTTTT
TRBD1 | 16 | TRBJ2-1 | - | TRBV9 | CASSPRQGWQFNEQFF | TGTGCCAGCAGCCCCCGACAGGGATGGCAATTCAATGAGCAGTTCTTC
- | 12 | TRBJ2-4 | - | TRBV10-3 | CAIRLGENIQYF | TGTGCCATCCGGTTGGGGGAAAACATTCAGTACTTC
- | 12 | TRBJ2-7 | - | TRBV6-1 | CASSEWVYEQYF | TGTGCCAGCAGTGAGTGGGTCTACGAGCAGTACTTC
TRBD2 | 15 | TRBJ2-1 | - | TRBV6-5 | CASSRGTSGSNEQFF | TGTGCCAGCAGCAGAGGGACTAGCGGGAGTAATGAGCAGTTCTTC
- | 14 | TRBJ2-7 | - | TRBV18 | CASSTGSESREQYF | TGTGCCAGCTCAACCGGGAGTGAAAGTAGGGAGCAGTACTTC
TRBD1 | 17 | TRBJ1-2 | - | TRBV5-1 | CASSLGPRDREAYGYTF | TGCGCCAGCAGCTTGGGCCCCCGGGACAGGGAGGCCTATGGCTACACCTTC
- | 16 | TRBJ1-6 | - | TRBV21-1 | CASSKRRTGPNSPLHF | TGTGCCAGCAGCAAGCGTAGGACAGGCCCCAATTCACCCCTCCACTTT
- | 17 | TRBJ2-5 | - | TRBV14 | CASSQGTVAEHQETQYF | TGTGCCAGCAGCCAAGGAACGGTAGCGGAGCACCAGGAGACCCAGTACTTC
- | 11 | TRBJ2-3 | - | TRBV6-6 | CASRSTDTQYF | TGTGCCAGCAGAAGCACAGATACGCAGTATTTT
TRBD2 | 15 | TRBJ2-4 | - | TRBV18 | CASSPASGSQNIQYF | TGTGCCAGCTCACCGGCTAGCGGGAGCCAAAACATTCAGTACTTC
- | 14 | TRBJ2-5 | - | TRBV27 | CASSLSGSGGIQYF | TGTGCCAGCAGTTTATCCGGGAGCGGTGGGATCCAGTACTTC
- | 16 | TRBJ1-2 | - | TRBV5-4 | CASSLPTLKGGYGYTF | TGTGCCAGCAGCTTGCCCACCTTAAAGGGCGGCTATGGCTACACCTTC
TRBD1 | 12 | TRBJ1-5 | - | TRBV30 | CAWGTGGQPQHF | TGTGCCTGGGGGACAGGGGGCCAGCCCCAGCATTTT
- | 14 | TRBJ2-5 | - | TRBV5-1 | CASSLQGPEETQYF | TGCGCCAGCAGCTTGCAGGGGCCTGAGGAGACCCAGTACTTC
TRBD2 | 15 | TRBJ2-1 | once | TRBV5-4 | CASSSGLAGDNEQFF | TGTGCCAGCAGCTCCGGACTAGCGGGGGACAATGAGCAGTTCTTC
- | 12 | TRBJ2-3 | once | TRBV10-3 | CAIKGPTDTQYF | TGTGCCATCAAAGGCCCCACAGATACGCAGTATTTT
- | 14 | TRBJ2-7 | - | TRBV30 | CAWSVRRIFNEQYF | TGTGCCTGGAGTGTACGGAGGATATTCAACGAGCAGTACTTC
- | 15 | TRBJ1-2 | - | TRBV6-6 | CASTQLREGPYGYTF | TGTGCCAGCACCCAACTACGGGAAGGGCCCTATGGCTACACCTTC
TRBD1 | 14 | TRBJ1-2 | - | TRBV18 | CASLNGQGSYGYTF | TGTGCCAGCCTGAACGGACAGGGAAGCTATGGCTACACCTTC
- | 13 | TRBJ2-7 | - | TRBV7-9 | CASSLGPLYEQYF | TGTGCCAGCAGCTTAGGCCCCCTTTACGAGCAGTACTTC
- | 11 | TRBJ1-2 | - | TRBV30 | CAWKLGSGYTF | TGCGCCTGGAAGTTAGGTAGCGGCTACACCTTC
- | 15 | TRBJ1-5 | - | TRBV10-3 | CAISALGGSNQPQHF | TGTGCCATCAGTGCCCTGGGGGGGAGCAATCAGCCCCAGCATTTT
TRBD1 | 14 | TRBJ1-1 | - | TRBV6-4 | CASSQSDRDTEAFF | TGTGCCAGCAGTCAATCTGACAGGGACACTGAAGCTTTCTTT
- | 14 | TRBJ2-7 | - | TRBV7-9 | CASSTGTVAYVQYF | TGCGCCAGCAGCACCGGGACCGTAGCCTACGTGCAGTACTTC
- | 14 | TRBJ2-4 | - | TRBV28 | CASSLQLAKNIQYF | TGTGCCAGCAGTTTACAGCTAGCCAAAAACATTCAGTACTTC
TRBD2 | 19 | TRBJ2-1 | - | TRBV4-3 | CASSQATWGLAGSYNEQFF | TGCGCCAGCAGCCAAGCTACATGGGGACTAGCGGGGTCCTACAATGAGCAGTTCTTC
TRBD1 | 15 | TRBJ2-7 | once | TRBV7-2 | CASSLGTANAYEQYF | TGTGCCAGCAGCCTCGGGACAGCTAACGCCTACGAGCAGTACTTC
- | 11 | TRBJ1-2 | - | TRBV29-1 | CSVEGLNGYTF | TGCAGCGTTGAGGGGTTAAATGGCTACACCTTC
TRBD2 | 16 | TRBJ2-1 | once | TRBV7-3 | CASSQTSGASYNEQFF | TGTGCCAGCAGCCAGACTAGCGGGGCCTCCTACAATGAGCAGTTCTTC
- | 17 | TRBJ2-4 | once | TRBV7-2 | CASSLAPSVLAKNIQYF | TGTGCCAGCAGCTTAGCGCCTAGCGTTCTAGCCAAAAACATTCAGTACTTC
- | 10 | TRBJ2-3 | - | TRBV20-1 | CSASTDTQYF | TGCAGTGCCTCAACAGATACGCAGTATTTT
- | 11 | TRBJ1-2 | - | TRBV30 | CAWSVGGGYTF | TGTGCCTGGAGTGTCGGGGGTGGCTACACCTTC
- | 15 | TRBJ2-3 | once | TRBV5-4 | CASSSDGTSTDTQYF | TGTGCCAGCAGCTCCGACGGGACTAGCACAGATACGCAGTATTTT
- | 12 | TRBJ1-5 | - | TRBV6-5 | CASGRSNQPQHF | TGTGCCAGCGGGAGGAGCAATCAGCCCCAGCATTTT
- | 12 | TRBJ1-6 | - | TRBV5-4 | CASRQTNSPLHF | TGTGCCAGCCGACAGACTAATTCACCCCTCCACTTT